This T cell receptor (beta chain) was captured by sequencing in a study of beta chain features in type 1 diabetes (dated by TCRdb to 2016 to 2019). Background for the entire study: Patients and healthy donors did not differ in mean age, gender distribution, total cell number or subset yield. Across all samples, some 99 million sorted cells were examined, and cell number per subset correlated strongly with RNA yield. In the study, recently diagnosed type 1 diabetes patients and matched healthy donors were compared on the TCRB repertoires of their sorted circulating CD4+ T cell subsets. Regulatory and stem cell-like memory subsets were isolated from only 8 patients and about eight healthy donors, whereas naive and central memory subsets came from all 28 donors. General findings and caveats noted by the study authors: Patients with type 1 diabetes made fewer insertions and deleted more nucleotides at VDJ recombination sites, implying thymic rearrangement abnormalities. Because cDNA was sequenced instead of genomic DNA, activated cells with high expression could be over-represented, although the groups did not differ in activation or CD3 levels. Naive, central memory and regulatory TCRB repertoires appeared to be more similar among patients than among healthy donors. Shorter templates might have been favored by PCR, but patient and control samples were amplified and corrected together, so both groups would have been affected equally by any skew. Type 1 diabetes patients showed a moderate but significant shortening of TCRB CDR3 length in all four CD4+ subsets. HLA sub-analyses involved small numbers of individuals, so any influence of HLA type on TCRB rearrangement remained unresolved.

From each donor, a single peripheral blood sample of 95 to 150 mL on average was drawn into heparinised tubes. A BD FACSAria II and a panel including CD45RO, CCR7, CD25, CD127, CD95 and CD27 were used to sort naive, central memory, regulatory and stem cell-like memory CD4+ T cells. All sorted populations exceeded 98% purity. Right away, PBMCs were isolated by Lymphoprep density gradient centrifugation and were stained directly, with no culture step. So that batch effects would be minimized, each experiment stained and sorted samples in pairs, pairing one healthy donor with one patient. Turning to this clone: Its antigen is currently not known. No base quality information exists; no much larger clone differs at one position.

All of the isolated RNA was reverse transcribed with the High Capacity cDNA Reverse Transcription Kit, so expressed TCRB transcripts were sequenced. Naive, central memory and regulatory T cell samples underwent deep immunoSEQ sequencing, averaging about 3.57 million total reads per sample. After sorted cells were lysed in RLT buffer, RNA was extracted with DNase-treated RNeasy Micro or Mini kits, with the choice depending on cell number. Each cell subset was processed separately to prevent cross-contamination, with patient and healthy donor samples processed together. The immunoSEQ multiplex PCR was used to amplify TCRB sequences from cDNA, yielding 87-bp fragments that span the CDR3 region. Sequencing of the amplicons was done on the Illumina HiSeq platform. The original methods were these. PCR bias was computationally corrected using synthetic template baselines, reads within Hamming distance 2 were collapsed, and singletons that could not be merged were discarded. Reads were aligned against IMGT so that V, D and J genes, CDR3 length and insertions or deletions at six rearrangement sites could be assigned. Within each subset, clonotype counts were normalized to sorted cell number, after which true diversity and Gini coefficients were computed with the tcR R package. The overlap coefficient, calculated on TCRB nucleotide sequences, was used to measure repertoire sharing. The clones in this table, taken by TCRdb from immuneACCESS, are in-frame only. Not every clone is retained; where verified, under half of the shortfall comes from an unresolved V gene, and the cause of the rest is unknown. For V, J and clone size, that table is used; D and trimming come from the DNA. Within this sample are about 290,000 clones, with 7% to 9% of them counted one time only. About 0.93% of the sample comes from the top ten.

CDR1 and CDR2, per the germline V gene, are SGHTA and FQGNSA. V is clipped by 4 bases and J by 0 bases, and the sequence between their germline boundaries is 10 bases long. CDR3 length: 15 amino acids, cysteine to phenylalanine. The read is trimmed to its CDR3 DNA, 45 bases read in frame from base 1. Sequenced sample: central memory CD4+ T cells from blood. The chain couples TRBV7-2 to TRBJ1-3, with no D gene named confidently. The sequence was obtained from a young woman in good health. The CDR3 region has the sequence CASSSPRTSGNTIYF. The DNA is TGTGCCAGCAGCTCCCCGAGGACCTCTGGAAACACCATATATTTT.